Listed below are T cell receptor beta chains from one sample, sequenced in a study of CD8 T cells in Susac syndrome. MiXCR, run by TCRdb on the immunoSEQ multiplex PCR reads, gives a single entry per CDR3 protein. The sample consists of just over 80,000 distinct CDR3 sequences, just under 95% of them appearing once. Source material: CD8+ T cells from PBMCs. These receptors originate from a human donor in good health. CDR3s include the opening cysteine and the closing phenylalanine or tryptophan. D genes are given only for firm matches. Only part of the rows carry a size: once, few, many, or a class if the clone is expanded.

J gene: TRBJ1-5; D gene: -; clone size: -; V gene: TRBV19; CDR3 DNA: TGTGCCAGTAGTACAGGGGAAGGCGGGTTTAGCAATCAGCCCCAGCATTTT; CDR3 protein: CASSTGEGGFSNQPQHF
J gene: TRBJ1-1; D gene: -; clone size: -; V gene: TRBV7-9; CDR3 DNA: TGTGCCAGCAGTTTGGACCGACTCGGCCCGGACACTGAAGCTTTCTTT; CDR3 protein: CASSLDRLGPDTEAFF
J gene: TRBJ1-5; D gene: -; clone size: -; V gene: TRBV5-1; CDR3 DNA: TGCGCCAGCAGCTTGGGCAGGGACAATCAGCCCCAGCATTTT; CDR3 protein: CASSLGRDNQPQHF
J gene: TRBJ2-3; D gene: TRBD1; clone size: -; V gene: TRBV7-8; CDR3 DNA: TGTGCCAGCAGCTTACCCTATTCCCCCAGGACAGGGCTCACAGATACGCAGTATTTT; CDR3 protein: CASSLPYSPRTGLTDTQYF
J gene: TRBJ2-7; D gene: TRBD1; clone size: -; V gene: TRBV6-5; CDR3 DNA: TGTGCCAGCAGTTACGATGGGACAGGGGGCTCCTACGAGCAGTACTTC; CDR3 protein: CASSYDGTGGSYEQYF
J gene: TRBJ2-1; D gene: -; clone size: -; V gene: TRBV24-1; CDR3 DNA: TGTGCCACCAGCGAACTCGGGGGTAATGAGCAGTTCTTC; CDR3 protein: CATSELGGNEQFF
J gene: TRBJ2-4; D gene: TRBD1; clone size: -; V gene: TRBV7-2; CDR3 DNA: TGTGCCAGCAGCACCCGGGACAGTGTTCTAGCCAAAAACATTCAGTACTTC; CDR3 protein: CASSTRDSVLAKNIQYF
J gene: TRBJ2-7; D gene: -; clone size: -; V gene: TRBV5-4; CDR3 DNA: TGTGCCAGCAGCTTGGGCCGGACGGAGCAGTACTTC; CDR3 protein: CASSLGRTEQYF
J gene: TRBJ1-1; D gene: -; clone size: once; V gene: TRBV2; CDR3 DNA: TGTGCCAGCAGCTCGAGGGGACTATGGGTCACTGAAGCTTTCTTT; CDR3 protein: CASSSRGLWVTEAFF
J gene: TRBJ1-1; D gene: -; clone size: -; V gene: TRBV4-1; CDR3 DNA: TGCGCCAGCAGCCAAGCCTCCAGCGGGTTCGCTTTCTTT; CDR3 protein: CASSQASSGFAFF
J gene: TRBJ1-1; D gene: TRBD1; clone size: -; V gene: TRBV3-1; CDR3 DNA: TGTGCCAGCAGCCTGACAGGGCCATTGAACACTGAAGCTTTCTTT; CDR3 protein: CASSLTGPLNTEAFF
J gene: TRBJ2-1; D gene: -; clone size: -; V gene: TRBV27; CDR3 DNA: TGTGCCAGCAGGGGGGGTGGCAGCTCCTACAATGAGCAGTTCTTC; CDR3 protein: CASRGGGSSYNEQFF
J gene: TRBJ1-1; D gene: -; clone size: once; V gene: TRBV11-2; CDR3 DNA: TGTGCCAGCAGCTTAGGGACAGAGAACACTGAAGCTTTCTTT; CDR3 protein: CASSLGTENTEAFF
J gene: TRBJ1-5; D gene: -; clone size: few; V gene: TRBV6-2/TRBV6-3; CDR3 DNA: TGTGCCAGCAGTTACTCTATCGGCAATCAGCCCCAGCATTTT; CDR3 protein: CASSYSIGNQPQHF
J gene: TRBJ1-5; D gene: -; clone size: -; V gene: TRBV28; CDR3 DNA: TGTGCCAGCAGTTTAATTTTGGAGGGAGGTCAGCCCCAGCATTTT; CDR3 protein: CASSLILEGGQPQHF
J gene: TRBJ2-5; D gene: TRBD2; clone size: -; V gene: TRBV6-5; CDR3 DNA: TGTGCCAGCAGCCCTGATAGCGGGGGGGCTGAGACCCAGTACTTC; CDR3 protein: CASSPDSGGAETQYF
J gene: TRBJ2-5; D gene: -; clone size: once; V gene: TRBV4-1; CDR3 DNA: TGCGCCAGCAGCCAAGACAATGAGGAGCGGGTACAAGAGACCCAGTACTTC; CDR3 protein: CASSQDNEERVQETQYF
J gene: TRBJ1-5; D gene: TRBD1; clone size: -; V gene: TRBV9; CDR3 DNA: TGTGCCAGCAGCGAACAGGGGGCAGGTCAGCCCCAGCATTTT; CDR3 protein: CASSEQGAGQPQHF
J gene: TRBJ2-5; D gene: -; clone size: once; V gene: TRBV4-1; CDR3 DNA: TGCGCCAGCAGCTGGAGGGAAGAGACCCAGTACTTC; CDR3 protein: CASSWREETQYF
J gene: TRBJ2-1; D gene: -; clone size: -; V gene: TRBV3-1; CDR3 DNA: TGTGCCAGCAGCCCAAGGATACAGGTGAAAAATGAGCAGTTCTTC; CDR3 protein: CASSPRIQVKNEQFF
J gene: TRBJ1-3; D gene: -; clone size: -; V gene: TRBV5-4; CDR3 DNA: TGTGCCAGCTCGGCAGGGGAACGAAACACCATATATTTT; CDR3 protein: CASSAGERNTIYF
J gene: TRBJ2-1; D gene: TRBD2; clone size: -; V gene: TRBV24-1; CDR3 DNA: TGTGCCACCAGTGAAGGACTAGCGTATTCCTACAATGAGCAGTTCTTC; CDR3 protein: CATSEGLAYSYNEQFF
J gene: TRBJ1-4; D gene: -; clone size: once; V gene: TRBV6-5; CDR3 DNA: TGTGCCACCTTCAAATCTCCTAATGAAAAACTGTTTTTT; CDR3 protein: CATFKSPNEKLFF
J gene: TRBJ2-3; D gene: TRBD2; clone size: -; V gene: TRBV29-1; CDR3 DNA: TGCAGCGTTGACGGCCTTCCGACCGGGACTAGCGGGATGAGCACAGATACGCAGTATTTT; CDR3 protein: CSVDGLPTGTSGMSTDTQYF
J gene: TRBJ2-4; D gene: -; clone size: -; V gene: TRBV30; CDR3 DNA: TGTGCCTGGATTGGGCCCCTAGAGGCCAAAAACATTCAGTACTTC; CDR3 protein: CAWIGPLEAKNIQYF
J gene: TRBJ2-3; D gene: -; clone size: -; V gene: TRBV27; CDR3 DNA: TGTGCCAGCAGCGTGGGGGCAGATACGCAGTATTTT; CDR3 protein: CASSVGADTQYF
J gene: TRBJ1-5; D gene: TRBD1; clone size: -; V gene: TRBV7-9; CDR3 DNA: TGTGCCAGCAGCTCGACCCGAGGGACAGGGCGACGTCAGCCCCAGCATTTT; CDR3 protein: CASSSTRGTGRRQPQHF
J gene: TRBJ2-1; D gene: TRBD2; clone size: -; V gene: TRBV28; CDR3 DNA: TGTGCCAGCAGGGGACTAGCGGACCTATACAATGAGCAGTTCTTC; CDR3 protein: CASRGLADLYNEQFF
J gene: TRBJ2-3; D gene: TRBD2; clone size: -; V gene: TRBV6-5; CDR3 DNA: TGTGCCAGCAGCTCCGGGACTACCCAAGCAGATACGCAGTATTTT; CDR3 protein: CASSSGTTQADTQYF
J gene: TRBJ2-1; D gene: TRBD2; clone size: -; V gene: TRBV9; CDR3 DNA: TGTGCCAGCAGCGTACGCCCATTAGCGGGAGTTGAGCAGTTCTTC; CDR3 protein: CASSVRPLAGVEQFF
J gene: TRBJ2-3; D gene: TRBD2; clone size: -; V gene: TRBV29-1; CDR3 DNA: TGCAGCGTTCAACCAACCGGGACTAGCGGGGGGGCCGCAGATACGCAGTATTTT; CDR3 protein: CSVQPTGTSGGAADTQYF
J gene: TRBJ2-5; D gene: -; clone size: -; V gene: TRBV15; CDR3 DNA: TGTGCCACCAGCAGGGACAGAATTGCTGAGACCCAGTACTTC; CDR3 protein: CATSRDRIAETQYF
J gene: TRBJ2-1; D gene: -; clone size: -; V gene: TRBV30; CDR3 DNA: TGTGCCTGCCTCGGGGGGCGACTAGGCAATGAGCAGTTCTTC; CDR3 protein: CACLGGRLGNEQFF
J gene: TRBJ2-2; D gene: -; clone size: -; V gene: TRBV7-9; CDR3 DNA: TGTGCCAGCAGCGGACGGGGGTCGGCCGGGGAGCTGTTTTTT; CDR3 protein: CASSGRGSAGELFF
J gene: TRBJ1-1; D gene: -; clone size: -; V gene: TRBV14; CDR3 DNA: TGTGCCAGCAGCCAAACACGGGTGACTGAAGCTTTCTTT; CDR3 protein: CASSQTRVTEAFF
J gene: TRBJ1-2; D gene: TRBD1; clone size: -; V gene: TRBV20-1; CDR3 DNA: TGCAGTGCTAGGGGTACAGGGGGTGCCGCCAACTATGGCTACACCTTC; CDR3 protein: CSARGTGGAANYGYTF
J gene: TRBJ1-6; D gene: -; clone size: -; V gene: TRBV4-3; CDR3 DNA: TGCGCCAGCAGCCAAGACGGGGGAGGGGGATATAATTCACCCCTCCACTTT; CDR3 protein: CASSQDGGGGYNSPLHF
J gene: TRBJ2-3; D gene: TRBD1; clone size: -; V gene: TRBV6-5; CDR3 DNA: TGTGCCAGCAGTCAGGGGGTGATAGCAGATACGCAGTATTTT; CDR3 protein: CASSQGVIADTQYF
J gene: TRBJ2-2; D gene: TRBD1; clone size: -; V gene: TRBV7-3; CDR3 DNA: TGTGCCAGCAGCTTAGGGACAGGGATCCCGACCGGGGAGCTGTTTTTT; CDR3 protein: CASSLGTGIPTGELFF
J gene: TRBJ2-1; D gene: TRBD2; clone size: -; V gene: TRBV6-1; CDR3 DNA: TGTGCCAGCAGTCTAACCGGAGGGACTAATTCCAATGAGCAGTTCTTC; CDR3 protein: CASSLTGGTNSNEQFF
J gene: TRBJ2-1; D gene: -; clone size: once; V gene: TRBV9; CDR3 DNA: TGTGCCAGCAGCGACCGGGACGCCTACAATGAGCAGTTCTTC; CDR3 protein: CASSDRDAYNEQFF
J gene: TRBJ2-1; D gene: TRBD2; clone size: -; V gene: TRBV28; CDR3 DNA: TGTGCCAGCAGTTTATCTAGCGGGGTCTACAATGAGCAGTTCTTC; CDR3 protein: CASSLSSGVYNEQFF
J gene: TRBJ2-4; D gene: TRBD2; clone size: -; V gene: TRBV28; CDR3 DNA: TGTGCCAGCAGTTTCAGGCGGGAGGGCCGGAGCATTCAGTACTTC; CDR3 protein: CASSFRREGRSIQYF
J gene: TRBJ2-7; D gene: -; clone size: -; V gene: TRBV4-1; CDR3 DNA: TGCGCCAGCAGCCAAGACCGGGACACCTCCTCCGACGAGCAGTACTTC; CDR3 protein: CASSQDRDTSSDEQYF
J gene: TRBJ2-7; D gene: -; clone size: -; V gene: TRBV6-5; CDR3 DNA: TGTGCCAGCAGTGAATTGGAGACCTACGAGCAGTACTTC; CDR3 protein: CASSELETYEQYF
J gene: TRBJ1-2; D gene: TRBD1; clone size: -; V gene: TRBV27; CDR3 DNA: TGTGCCAGCCAACTCGGGACAGGCTATGGCTACACCTTC; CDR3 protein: CASQLGTGYGYTF
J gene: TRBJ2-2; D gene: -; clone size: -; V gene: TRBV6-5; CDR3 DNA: TGTGCCAGCAGTTACTCGAGTACCGGGGAGCTGTTTTTT; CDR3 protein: CASSYSSTGELFF
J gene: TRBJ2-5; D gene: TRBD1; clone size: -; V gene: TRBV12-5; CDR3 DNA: TGTGCTAGTGGGAGGACAGGGGCGATCCAAGAGACCCAGTACTTC; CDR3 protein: CASGRTGAIQETQYF
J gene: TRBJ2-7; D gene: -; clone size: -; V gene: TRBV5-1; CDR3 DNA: TGCGCCAGCAGCTTGAGAGGGGGAAGCTCCTACGAGCAGTACTTC; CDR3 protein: CASSLRGGSSYEQYF